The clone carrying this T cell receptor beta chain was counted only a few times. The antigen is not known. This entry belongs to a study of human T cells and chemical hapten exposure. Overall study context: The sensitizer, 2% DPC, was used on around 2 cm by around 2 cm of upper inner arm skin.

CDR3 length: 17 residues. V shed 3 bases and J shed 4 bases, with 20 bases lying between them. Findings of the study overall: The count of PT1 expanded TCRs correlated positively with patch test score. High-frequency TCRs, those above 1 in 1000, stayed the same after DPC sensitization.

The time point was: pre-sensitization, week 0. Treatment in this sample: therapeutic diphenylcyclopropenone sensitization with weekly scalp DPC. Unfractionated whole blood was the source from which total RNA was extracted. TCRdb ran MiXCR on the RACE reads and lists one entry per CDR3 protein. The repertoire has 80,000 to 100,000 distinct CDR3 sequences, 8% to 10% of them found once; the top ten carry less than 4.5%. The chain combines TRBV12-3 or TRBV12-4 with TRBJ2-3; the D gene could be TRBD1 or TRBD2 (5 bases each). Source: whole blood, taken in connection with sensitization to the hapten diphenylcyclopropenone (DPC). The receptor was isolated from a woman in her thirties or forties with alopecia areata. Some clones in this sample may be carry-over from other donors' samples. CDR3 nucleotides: TGTGCCAGCAGTTTTGGGGCGCCCGAAGGACTGGCAGATACGCAGTATTTT. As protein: CASSFGAPEGLADTQYF.